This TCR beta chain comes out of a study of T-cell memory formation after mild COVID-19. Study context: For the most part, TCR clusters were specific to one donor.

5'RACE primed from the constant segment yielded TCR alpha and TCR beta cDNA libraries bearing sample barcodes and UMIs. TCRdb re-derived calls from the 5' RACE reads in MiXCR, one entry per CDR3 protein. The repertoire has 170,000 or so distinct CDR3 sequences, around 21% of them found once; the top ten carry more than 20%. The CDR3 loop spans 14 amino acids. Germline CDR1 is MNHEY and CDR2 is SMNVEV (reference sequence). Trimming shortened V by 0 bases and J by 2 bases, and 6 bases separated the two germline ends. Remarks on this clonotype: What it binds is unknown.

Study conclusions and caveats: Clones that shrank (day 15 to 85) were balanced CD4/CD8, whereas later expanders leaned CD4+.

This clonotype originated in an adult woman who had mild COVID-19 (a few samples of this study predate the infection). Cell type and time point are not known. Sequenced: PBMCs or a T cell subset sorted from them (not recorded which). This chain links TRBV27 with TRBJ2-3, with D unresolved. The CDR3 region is CASSLSTFTDTQYF. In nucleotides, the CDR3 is TGTGCCAGCAGTTTATCTACTTTCACAGATACGCAGTATTTT.